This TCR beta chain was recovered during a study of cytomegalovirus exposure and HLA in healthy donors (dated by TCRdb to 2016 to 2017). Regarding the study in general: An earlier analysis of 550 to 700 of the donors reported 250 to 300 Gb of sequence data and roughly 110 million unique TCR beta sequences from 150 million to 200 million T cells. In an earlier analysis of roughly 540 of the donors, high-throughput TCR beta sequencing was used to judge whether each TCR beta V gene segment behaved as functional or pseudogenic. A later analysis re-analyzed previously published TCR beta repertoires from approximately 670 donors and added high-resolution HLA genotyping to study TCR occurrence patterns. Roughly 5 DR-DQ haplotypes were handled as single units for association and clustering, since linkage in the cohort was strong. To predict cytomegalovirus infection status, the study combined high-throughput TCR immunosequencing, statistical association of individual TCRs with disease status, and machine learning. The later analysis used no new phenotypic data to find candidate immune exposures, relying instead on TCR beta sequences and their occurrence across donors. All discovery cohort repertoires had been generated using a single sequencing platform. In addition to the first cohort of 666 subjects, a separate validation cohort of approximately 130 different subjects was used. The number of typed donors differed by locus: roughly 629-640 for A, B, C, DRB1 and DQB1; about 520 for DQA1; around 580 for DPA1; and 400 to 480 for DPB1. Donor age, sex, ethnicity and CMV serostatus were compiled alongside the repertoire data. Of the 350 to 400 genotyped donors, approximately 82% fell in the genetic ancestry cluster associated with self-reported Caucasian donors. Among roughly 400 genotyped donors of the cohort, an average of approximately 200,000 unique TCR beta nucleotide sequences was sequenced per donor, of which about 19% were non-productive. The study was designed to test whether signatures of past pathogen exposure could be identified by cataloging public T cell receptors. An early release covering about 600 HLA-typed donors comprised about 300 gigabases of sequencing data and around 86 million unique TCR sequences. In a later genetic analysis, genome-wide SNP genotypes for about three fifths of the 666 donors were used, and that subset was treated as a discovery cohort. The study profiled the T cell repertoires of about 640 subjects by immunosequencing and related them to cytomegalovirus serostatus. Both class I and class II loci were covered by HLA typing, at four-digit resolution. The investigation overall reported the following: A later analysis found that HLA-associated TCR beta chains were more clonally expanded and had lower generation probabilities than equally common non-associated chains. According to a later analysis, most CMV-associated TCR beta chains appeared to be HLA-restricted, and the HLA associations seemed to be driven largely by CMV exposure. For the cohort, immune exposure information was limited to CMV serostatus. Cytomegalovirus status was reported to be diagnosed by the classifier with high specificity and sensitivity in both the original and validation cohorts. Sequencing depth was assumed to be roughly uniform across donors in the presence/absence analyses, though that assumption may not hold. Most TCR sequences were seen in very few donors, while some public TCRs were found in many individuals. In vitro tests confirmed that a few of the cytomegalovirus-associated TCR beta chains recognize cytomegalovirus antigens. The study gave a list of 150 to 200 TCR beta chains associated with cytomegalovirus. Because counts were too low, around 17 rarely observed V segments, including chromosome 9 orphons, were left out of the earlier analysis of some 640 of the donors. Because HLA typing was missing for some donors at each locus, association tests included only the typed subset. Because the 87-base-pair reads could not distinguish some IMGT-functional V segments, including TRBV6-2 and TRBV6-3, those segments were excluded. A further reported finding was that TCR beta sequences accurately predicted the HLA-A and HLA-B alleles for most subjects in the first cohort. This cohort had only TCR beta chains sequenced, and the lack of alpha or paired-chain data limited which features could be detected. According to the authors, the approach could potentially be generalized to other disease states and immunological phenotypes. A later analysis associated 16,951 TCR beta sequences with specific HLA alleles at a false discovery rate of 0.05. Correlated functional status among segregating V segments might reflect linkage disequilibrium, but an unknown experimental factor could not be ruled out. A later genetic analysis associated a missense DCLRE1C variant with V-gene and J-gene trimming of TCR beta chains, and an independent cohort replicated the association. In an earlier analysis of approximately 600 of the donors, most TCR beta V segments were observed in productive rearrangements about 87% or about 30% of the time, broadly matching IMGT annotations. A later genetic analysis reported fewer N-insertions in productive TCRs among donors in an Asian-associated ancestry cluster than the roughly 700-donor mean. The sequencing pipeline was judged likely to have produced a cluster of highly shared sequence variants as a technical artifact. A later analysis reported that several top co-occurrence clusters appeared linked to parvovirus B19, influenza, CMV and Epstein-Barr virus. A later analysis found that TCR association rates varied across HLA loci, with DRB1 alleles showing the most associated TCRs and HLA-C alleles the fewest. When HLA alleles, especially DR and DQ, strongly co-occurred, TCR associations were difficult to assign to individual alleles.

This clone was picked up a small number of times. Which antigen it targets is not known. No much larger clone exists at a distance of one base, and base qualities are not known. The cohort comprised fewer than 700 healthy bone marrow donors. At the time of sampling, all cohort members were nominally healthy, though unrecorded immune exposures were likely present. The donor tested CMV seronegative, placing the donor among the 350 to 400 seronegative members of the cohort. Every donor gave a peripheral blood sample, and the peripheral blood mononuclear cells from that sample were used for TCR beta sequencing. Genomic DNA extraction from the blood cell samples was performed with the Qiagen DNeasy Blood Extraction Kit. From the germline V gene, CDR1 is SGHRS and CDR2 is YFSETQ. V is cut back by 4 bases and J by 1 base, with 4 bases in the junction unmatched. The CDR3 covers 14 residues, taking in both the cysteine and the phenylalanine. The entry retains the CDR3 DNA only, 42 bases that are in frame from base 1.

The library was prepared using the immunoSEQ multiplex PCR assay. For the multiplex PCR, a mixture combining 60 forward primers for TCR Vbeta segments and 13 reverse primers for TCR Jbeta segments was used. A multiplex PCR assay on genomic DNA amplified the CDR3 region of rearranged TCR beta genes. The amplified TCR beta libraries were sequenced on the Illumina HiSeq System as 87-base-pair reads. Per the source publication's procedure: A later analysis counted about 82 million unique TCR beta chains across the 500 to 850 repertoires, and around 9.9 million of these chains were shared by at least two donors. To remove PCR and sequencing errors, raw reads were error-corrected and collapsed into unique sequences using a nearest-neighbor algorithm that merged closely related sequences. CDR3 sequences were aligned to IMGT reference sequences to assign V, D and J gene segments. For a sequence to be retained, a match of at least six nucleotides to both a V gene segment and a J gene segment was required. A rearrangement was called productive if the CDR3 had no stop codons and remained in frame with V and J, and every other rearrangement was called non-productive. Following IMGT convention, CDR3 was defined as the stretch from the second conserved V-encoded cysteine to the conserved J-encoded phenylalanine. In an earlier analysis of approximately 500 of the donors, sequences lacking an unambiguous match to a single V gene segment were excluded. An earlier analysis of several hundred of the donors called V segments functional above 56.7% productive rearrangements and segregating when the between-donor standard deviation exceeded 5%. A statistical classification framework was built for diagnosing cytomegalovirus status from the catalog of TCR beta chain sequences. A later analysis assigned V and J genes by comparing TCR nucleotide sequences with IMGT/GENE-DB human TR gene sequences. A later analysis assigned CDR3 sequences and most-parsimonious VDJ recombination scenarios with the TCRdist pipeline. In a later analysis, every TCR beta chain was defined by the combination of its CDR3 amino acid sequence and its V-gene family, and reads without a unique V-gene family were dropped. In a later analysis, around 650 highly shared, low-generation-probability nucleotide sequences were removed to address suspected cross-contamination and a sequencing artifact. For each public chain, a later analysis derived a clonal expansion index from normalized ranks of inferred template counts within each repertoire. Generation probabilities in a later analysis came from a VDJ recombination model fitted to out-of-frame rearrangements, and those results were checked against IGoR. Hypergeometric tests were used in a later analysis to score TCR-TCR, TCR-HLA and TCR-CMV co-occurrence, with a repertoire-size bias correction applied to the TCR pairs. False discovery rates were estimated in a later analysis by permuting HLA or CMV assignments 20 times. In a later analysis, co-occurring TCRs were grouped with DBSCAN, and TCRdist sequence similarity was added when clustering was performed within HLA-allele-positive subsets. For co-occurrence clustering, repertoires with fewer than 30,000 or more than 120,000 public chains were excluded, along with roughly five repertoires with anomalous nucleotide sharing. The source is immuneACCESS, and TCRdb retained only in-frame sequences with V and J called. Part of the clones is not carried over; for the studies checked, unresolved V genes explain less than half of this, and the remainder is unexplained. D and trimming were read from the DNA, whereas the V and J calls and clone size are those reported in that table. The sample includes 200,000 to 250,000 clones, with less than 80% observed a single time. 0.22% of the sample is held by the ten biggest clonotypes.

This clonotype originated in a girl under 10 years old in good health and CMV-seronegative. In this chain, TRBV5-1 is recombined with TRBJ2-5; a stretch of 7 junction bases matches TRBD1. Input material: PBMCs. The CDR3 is CASSGWDSQETQYF. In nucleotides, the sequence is TGCGCCAGCAGCGGATGGGACAGCCAAGAGACCCAGTACTTC.